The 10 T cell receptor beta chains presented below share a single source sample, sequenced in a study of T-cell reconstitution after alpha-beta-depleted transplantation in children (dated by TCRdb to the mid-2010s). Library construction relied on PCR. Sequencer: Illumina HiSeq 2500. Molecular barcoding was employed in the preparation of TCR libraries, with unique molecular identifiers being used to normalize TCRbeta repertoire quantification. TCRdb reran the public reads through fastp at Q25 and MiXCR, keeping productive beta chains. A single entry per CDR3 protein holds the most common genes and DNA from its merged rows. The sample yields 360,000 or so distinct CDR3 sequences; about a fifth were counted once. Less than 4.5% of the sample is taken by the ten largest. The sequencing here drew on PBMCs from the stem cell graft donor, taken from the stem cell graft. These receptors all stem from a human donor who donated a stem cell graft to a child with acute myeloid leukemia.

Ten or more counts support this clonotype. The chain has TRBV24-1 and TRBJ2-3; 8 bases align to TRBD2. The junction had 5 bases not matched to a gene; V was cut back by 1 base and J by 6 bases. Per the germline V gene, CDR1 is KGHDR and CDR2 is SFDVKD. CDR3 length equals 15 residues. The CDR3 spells CATSDFGGRHDTQYF. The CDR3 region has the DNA TGTGCCACCAGTGATTTCGGCGGGAGGCATGATACGCAGTATTTT.

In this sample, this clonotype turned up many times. CDR3 protein: CAISVNQETQYF. The CDR3 DNA follows: TGTGCCATCAGTGTCAACCAAGAGACCCAGTACTTC. V usage is TRBV10-3 and J usage is TRBJ2-5; D not certain. This CDR3 spans 12 amino acids. Germline V gene sequence: CDR1 ENHRY, CDR2 SYGVKD. V lost 4 bases to trimming and J lost 0 bases, with 3 bases between them.

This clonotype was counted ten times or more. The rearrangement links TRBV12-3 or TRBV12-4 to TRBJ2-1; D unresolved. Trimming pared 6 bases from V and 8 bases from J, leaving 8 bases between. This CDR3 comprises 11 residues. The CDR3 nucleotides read TGTGCCAGCAGGTACACGGATGAGCAGTTCTTC. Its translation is CASRYTDEQFF.

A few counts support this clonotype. This chain's CDR3 is CASSGRGNEQFF. CDR3 DNA: TGTGCCAGCAGCGGTCGGGGGAATGAGCAGTTCTTC. This chain uses TRBV2 with TRBJ2-1, with D maybe TRBD2 (6 bases). The CDR3 has 12 residues. The germline gives CDR1 SNHLY, CDR2 FYNNEI. Trimming removed 6 bases at V and 7 bases at J, with 10 bases between.

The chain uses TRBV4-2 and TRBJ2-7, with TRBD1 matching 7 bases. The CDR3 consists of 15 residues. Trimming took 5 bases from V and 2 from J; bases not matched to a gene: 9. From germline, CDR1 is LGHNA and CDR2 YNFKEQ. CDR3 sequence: CASSIRTGSPYEQYF. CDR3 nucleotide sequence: TGTGCCAGCAGCATTCGGACAGGTTCCCCCTACGAGCAGTACTTC.

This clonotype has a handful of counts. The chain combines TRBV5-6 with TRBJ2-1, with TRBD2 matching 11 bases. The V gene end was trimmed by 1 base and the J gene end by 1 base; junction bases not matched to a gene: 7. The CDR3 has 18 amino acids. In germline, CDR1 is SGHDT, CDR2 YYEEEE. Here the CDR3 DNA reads TGTGCCAGCAGCTTGCGTAGCGGGAGGGCCTGGTCCTACAATGAGCAGTTCTTC. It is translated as CASSLRSGRAWSYNEQFF. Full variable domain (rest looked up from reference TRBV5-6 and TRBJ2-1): DAGVTQSPTHLIKTRGQQVTLRCSPKSGHDTVSWYQQALGQGPQFIFQYYEEEERQRGNFPDRFSGHQFPNYSSELNVNALLLGDSALYLCASSLRSGRAWSYNEQFFGPGTRLTVL.

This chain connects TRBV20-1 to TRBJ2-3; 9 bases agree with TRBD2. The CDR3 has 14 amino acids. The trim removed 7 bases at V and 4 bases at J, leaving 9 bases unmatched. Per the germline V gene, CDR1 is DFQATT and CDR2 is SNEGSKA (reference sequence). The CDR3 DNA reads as TGCAGTGGATTAGCGGGAGCCGGGGCAGATACGCAGTATTTT. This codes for CSGLAGAGADTQYF.

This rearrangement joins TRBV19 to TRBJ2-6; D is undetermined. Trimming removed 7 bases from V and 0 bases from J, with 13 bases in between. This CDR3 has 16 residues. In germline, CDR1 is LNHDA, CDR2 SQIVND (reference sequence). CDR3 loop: CASTRRSDSGANVLTF. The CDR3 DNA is TGTGCCAGTACCCGAAGGTCAGACTCTGGGGCCAACGTCCTGACTTTC.

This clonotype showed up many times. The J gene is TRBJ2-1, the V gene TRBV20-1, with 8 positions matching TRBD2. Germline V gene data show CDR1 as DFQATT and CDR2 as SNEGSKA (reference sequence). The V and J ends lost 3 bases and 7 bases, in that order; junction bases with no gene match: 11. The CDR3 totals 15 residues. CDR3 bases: TGCAGTGCTAGTAATCCAGCGCGGGAGGTGAATGAGCAGTTCTTC. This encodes CSASNPAREVNEQFF.

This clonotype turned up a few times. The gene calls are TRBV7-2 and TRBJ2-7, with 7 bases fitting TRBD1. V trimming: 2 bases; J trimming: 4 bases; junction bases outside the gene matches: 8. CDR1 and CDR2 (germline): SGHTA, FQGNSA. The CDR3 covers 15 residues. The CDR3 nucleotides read TGTGCCAGCAGCTTACAGTCGGGACAGAATTACGAGCAGTACTTC. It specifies CASSLQSGQNYEQYF. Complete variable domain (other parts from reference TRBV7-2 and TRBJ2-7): GAGVSQSPSNKVTEKGKDVELRCDPISGHTALYWYRQSLGQGLEFLIYFQGNSAPDKSGLPSDRFSAERTGGSVSTLTIQRTQQEDSAVYLCASSLQSGQNYEQYFGPGTRLTVT.